Each of the 10 T cell receptor beta chains below was sequenced from the same sample in a study of shared clonotypes between healthy human individuals. Repertoires were generated with immunoSEQ multiplex PCR, while TCRdb's copy carries only in-frame clones and drops some. This sample has around 1,100,000 clones; approximately 80% occur once, and the top ten carry roughly 0.9%. Sequencing was carried out using memory CD4+ T cells from PBMCs. Subset described: CD45RA-negative fraction. The receptor source for this set is a man between 18 and 29 years old in good health. Some clones in this sample may be carry-over from other donors' samples.

This chain uses TRBV28 with TRBJ2-1; D possibly corresponds to TRBD2 (6 bases). CDR3 length: 14 residues. The germline V gene has CDR1 MDHEN and CDR2 SYDVKM. The V and J ends lost 5 bases and 2 bases respectively, with 10 bases between them. The CDR3 loop is CASSPGGAYNEQFF. In DNA form, the CDR3 reads TGTGCCAGCAGTCCCGGCGGGGCCTACAATGAGCAGTTCTTC.

This rearrangement joins TRBV5-4 to TRBJ2-1; 7 bases line up with TRBD1. Germline assignment: CDR1 SGHNT and CDR2 YYREEE (reference sequence). This CDR3 is built from 15 residues. Trimming removed 5 bases from V and 2 bases from J; junction bases left unmatched: 7. The CDR3 region is CASSRRQGPYNEQFF. CDR3 DNA: TGTGCCAGCAGTCGGAGACAGGGTCCCTACAATGAGCAGTTCTTC.

This chain joins TRBV28 and TRBJ2-7, with D perhaps TRBD2 (5 bases). Germline assignment: CDR1 MDHEN and CDR2 SYDVKM. CDR3 size: 11 residues. V was pared by 5 bases and J by 7 bases, with 9 bases between. CDR3 coding DNA: TGTGCCAGCAGTCCTCCGGGGGAGCAGTACTTC. Its translation: CASSPPGEQYF.

This clone was recorded a few times. J is TRBJ1-5 and V is TRBV10-1, with 7 bases aligning to TRBD1. The length of the CDR3 is 15 residues. Germline CDR1 is WNHNN and CDR2 is SYGVQD (reference sequence). Trimming at V came to 4 bases and at J to 2 bases, leaving 5 bases not matched to a gene. The CDR3 spells CASSGQGGGNQPQHF. In DNA, the CDR3 is TGCGCCAGCAGTGGACAGGGAGGAGGCAATCAGCCCCAGCATTTT.

The chain has TRBV7-9 and TRBJ2-3; no reliable D call. The CDR3 sequence is 14 residues long. Trimming left V 1 base short and J 3 bases short, with 8 bases between. The germline CDR1 and CDR2 sequences are SEHNR and FQNEAQ (reference sequence). In nucleotides, the CDR3 is TGTGCCAGCAGCTTAGTGGTAGCTACAGATACGCAGTATTTT. Translating gives CASSLVVATDTQYF.

This chain links TRBV4-1 with TRBJ2-7; TRBD2 is a possible D gene (6 bases). This CDR3 has 16 amino acids. Trimming stripped 3 bases from V and 4 bases from J, with 19 bases between. Germline lookup yields CDR1 MGHRA and CDR2 YSYEKL. This CDR3 is CASSQALAGNLYEQYF. In nucleotides, the CDR3 is TGCGCCAGCAGCCAGGCCTTGGCGGGGAATTTATACGAGCAGTACTTC.

This clone was detected many times. The V and J genes are TRBV9 and TRBJ2-3; no definite D call. Trimming left V 4 bases short and J 3 bases short, with 12 bases between. The CDR3 is 14 amino acids. Per germline, CDR1 SGDLS and CDR2 YYNGEE. CDR3 protein: CASSPPSMTDTQYF. Here the CDR3 DNA reads TGTGCCAGCAGCCCCCCGAGCATGACAGATACGCAGTATTTT.

V and J are TRBV4-2 and TRBJ2-5; 8 bases align to TRBD2. The CDR3 sequence is 17 residues long. Germline-derived CDR1 and CDR2 are LGHNA and YNFKEQ. The J segment lost 1 base and the V segment lost 0 bases, leaving 7 bases of the junction unmatched. The CDR3 loop is CASSQDGIAGFQETQYF. The CDR3 DNA sequence: TGTGCCAGCAGCCAAGATGGGATAGCGGGGTTCCAAGAGACCCAGTACTTC.

This clone was seen a few times. This chain joins TRBV5-4 and TRBJ2-7; no firm D call. The CDR3 contains 14 residues. V dropped 4 bases and J dropped 1 base, with 12 bases sitting between them. Germline lookup yields CDR1 SGHNT and CDR2 YYREEE (reference sequence). The CDR3, as DNA: TGTGCCAGCAGCCGGCCTGACGGTTCCTACGAGCAGTACTTC. Translated: CASSRPDGSYEQYF.

Details on this clone: A much larger clone lies a single base off, so this may be a read error. The V gene is TRBV25-1, the J gene TRBJ1-1; TRBD1 matches at 7 bases. The CDR3 spans 12 residues. The germline gives CDR1 MGHDK, CDR2 SYGVNS. Here the CDR3 DNA reads TGTGCCTGCAGTGACAGGGACACTGAAGCTTTCTTT. As protein: CACSDRDTEAFF.